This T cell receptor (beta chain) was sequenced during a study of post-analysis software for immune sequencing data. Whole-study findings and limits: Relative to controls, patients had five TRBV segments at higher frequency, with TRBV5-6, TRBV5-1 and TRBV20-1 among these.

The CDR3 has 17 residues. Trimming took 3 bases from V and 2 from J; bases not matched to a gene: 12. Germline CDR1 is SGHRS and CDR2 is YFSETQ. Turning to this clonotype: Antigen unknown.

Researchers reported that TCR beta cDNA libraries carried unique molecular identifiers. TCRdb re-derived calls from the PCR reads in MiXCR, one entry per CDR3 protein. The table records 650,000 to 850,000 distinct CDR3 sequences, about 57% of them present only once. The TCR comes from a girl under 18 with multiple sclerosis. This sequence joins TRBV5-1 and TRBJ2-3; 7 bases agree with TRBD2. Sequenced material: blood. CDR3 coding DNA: TGCGCCAGCAGCTCGGGGAGAGGACTAGGATTCACAGATACGCAGTATTTT. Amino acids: CASSSGRGLGFTDTQYF.